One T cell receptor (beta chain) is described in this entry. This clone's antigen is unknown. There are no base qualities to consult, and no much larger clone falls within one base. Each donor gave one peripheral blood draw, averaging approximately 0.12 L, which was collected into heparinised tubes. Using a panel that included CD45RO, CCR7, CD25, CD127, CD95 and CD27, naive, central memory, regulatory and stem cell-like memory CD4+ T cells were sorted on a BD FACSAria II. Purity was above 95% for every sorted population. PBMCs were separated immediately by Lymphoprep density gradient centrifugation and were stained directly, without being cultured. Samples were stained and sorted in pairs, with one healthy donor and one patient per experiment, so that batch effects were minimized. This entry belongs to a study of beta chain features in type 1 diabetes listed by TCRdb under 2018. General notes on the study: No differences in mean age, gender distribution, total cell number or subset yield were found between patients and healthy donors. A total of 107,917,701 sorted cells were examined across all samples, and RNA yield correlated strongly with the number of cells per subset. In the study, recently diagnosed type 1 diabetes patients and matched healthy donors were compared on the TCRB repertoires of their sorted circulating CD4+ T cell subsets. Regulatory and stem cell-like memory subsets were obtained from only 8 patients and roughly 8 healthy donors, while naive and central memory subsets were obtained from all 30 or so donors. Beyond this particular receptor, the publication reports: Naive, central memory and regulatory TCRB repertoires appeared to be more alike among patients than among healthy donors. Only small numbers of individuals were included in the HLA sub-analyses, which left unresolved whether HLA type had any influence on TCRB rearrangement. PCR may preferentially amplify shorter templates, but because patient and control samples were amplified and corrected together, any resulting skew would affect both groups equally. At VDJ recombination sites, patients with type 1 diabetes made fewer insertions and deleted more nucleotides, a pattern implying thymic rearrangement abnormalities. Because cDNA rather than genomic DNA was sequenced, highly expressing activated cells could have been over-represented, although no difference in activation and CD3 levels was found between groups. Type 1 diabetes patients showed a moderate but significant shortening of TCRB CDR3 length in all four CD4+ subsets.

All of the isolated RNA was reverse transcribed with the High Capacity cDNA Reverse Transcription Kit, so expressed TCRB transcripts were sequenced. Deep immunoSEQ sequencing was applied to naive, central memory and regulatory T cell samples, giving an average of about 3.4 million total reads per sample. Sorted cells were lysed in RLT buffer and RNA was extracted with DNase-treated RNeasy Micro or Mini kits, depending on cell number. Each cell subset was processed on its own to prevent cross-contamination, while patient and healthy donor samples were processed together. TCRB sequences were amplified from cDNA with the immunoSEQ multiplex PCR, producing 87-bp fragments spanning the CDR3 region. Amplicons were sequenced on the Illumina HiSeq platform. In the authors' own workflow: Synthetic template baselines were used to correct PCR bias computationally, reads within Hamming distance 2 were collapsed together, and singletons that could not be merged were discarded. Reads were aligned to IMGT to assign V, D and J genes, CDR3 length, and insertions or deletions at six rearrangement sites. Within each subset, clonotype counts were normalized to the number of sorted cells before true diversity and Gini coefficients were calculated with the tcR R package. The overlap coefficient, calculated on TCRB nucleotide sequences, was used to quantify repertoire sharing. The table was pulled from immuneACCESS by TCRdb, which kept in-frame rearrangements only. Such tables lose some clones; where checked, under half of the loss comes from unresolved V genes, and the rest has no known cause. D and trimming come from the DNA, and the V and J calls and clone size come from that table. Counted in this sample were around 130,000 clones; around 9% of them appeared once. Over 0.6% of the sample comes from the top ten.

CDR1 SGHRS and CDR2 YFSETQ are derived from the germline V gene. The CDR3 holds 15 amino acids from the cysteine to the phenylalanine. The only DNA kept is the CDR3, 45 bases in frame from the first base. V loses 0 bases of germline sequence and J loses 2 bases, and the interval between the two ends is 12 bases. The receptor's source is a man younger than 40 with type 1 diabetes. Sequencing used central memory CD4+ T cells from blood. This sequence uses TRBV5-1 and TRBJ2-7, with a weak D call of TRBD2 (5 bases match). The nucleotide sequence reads TGCGCCAGCAGCTTGGTTGGAGGTTCTACCTACGAGCAGTACTTC. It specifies CASSLVGGSTYEQYF.